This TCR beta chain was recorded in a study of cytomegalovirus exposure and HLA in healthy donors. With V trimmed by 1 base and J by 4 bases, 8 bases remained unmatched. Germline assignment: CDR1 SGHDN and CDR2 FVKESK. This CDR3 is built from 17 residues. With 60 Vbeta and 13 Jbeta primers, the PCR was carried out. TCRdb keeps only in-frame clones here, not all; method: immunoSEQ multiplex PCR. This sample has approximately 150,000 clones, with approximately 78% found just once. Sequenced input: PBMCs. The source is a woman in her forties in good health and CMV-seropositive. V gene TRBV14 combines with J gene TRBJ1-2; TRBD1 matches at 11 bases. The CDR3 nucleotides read TGTGCCAGCAGCCAAGGGACAGGGGGCGGTCACTTCTATGGCTACACCTTC. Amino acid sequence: CASSQGTGGGHFYGYTF.